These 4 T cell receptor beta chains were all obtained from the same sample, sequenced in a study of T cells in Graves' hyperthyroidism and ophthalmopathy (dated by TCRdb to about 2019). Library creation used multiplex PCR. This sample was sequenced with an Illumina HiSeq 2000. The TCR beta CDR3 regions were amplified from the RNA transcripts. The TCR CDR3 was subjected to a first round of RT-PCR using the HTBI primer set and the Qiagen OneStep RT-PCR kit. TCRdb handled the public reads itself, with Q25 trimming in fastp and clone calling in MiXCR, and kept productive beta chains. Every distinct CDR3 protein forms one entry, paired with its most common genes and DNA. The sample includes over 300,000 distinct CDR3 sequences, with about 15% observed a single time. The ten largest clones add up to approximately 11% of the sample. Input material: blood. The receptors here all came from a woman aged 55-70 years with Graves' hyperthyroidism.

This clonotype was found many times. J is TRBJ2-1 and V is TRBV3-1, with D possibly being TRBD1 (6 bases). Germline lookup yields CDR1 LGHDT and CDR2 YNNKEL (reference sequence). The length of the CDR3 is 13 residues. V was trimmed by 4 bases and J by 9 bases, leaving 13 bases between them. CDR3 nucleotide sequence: TGTGCCAGCAGCCTTCTAGTAGGGGGTGAGCAGTTCTTC. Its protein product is CASSLLVGGEQFF.

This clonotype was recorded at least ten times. The DNA of the CDR3 is TGTGCCAGCAGTTCGGTCTCGCCCTCGAGGCAGTTCTTC. Protein: CASSSVSPSRQFF. The V call is TRBV12-3 or TRBV12-4, the J call TRBJ2-1; unclear D gene. The CDR3 is 13 amino acids. Between the trimmed V and J ends, which lost 4 bases and 12 bases, there was a span of 16 bases.

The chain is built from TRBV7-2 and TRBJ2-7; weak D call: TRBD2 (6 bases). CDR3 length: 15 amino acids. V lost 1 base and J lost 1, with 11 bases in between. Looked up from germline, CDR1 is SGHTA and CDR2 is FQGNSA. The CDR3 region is CASSLGGLASYEQYF. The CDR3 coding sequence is TGTGCCAGCAGCTTAGGTGGGCTAGCGTCCTACGAGCAGTACTTC. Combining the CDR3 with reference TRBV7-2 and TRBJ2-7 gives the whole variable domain GAGVSQSPSNKVTEKGKDVELRCDPISGHTALYWYRQSLGQGLEFLIYFQGNSAPDKSGLPSDRFSAERTGGSVSTLTIQRTQQEDSAVYLCASSLGGLASYEQYFGPGTRLTVT.

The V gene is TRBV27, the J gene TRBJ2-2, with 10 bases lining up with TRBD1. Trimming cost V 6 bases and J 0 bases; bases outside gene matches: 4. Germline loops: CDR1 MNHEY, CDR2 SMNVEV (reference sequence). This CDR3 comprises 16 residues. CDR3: CASSRQGASNTGELFF. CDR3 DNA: TGTGCCAGCAGCCGACAGGGGGCCTCGAACACCGGGGAGCTGTTTTTT.